A single TCR beta chain is shown here with its context. Antigen specificity is unknown. With the ViraFEST assay, the study expanded antigen-specific CD4+ T cells using viral peptide pools, then sequenced them. Culture lasted 10 days before CD4+ T cell isolation. PCR showed that the person got SARS-CoV-2 infection at some point between March and December 2020. Vaccine administered to participants consisted of two doses of either BNT162b2 or mRNA-1273. The germline V gene has CDR1 MNHEY and CDR2 SVGAGI. V was shortened by 2 bases and J by 7 bases, with 14 bases between the two germline ends. This CDR3 is 15 amino acids long. These data belong to a study of vaccination effects on CD4 cells after COVID-19. Clones were sequenced by immunoSEQ multiplex PCR, and TCRdb holds only the in-frame ones, with some missing. This sample has 13,000 to 15,000 clones, with over 70% found just once. Findings of the study overall: In convalescents, post-vaccine spike-reactive clones were mainly new clones induced by vaccination.

The sequence was collected from a human donor who had a prior SARS-CoV-2 infection. V is TRBV6-5 and J is TRBJ2-2; TRBD1 or TRBD2 may be the D gene (6 bases each). The sample here was CD4+ T cells from PBMCs cultured with SARS-CoV-2 spike peptides, taken after COVID-19 vaccination. As DNA, the CDR3 is TGTGCCAGCAGTTACCGGGGGCCAAGTTTCGGGGAGCTGTTTTTT. Translating it yields CASSYRGPSFGELFF.